Listed below are T cell receptor beta chains from one sample, sequenced in a study of blood T cell repertoires in COVID-19. TCRdb's copy holds only in-frame clones and misses some; the assay was immunoSEQ multiplex PCR. Of roughly 230,000 clones listed, roughly four fifths are singletons. Sequenced sample: PBMCs or T cells enriched from blood (not recorded which). These receptors all stem from a man aged 45-60 years who had recovered from COVID-19. CDR3s include the opening cysteine and the closing phenylalanine or tryptophan. The order of the fields is V gene, clone size, J gene, CDR3 protein. Not all rows give a size; the values are once, few, many and, for expanded clones, a class.

V: TRBV19
size: .
J: TRBJ1-6
CDR3: CASREDSGPAPLHF

V: TRBV4-2
size: once
J: TRBJ2-7
CDR3: CASSQEGTSGPYEQYF

V: TRBV15
size: .
J: TRBJ1-4
CDR3: CATSRGKGATTNEKLFF

V: TRBV10-3
size: .
J: TRBJ2-2
CDR3: CAALPRVTGELFF

V: TRBV3-1/TRBV3-2
size: .
J: TRBJ1-6
CDR3: CASSRDRVGVGSPLHF

V: TRBV7-9
size: .
J: TRBJ1-5
CDR3: CASSPAGQPQHF

V: TRBV7-9
size: .
J: TRBJ2-5
CDR3: CASSLRDSGTQYF

V: TRBV30
size: .
J: TRBJ2-1
CDR3: CAWTTGIAPYNEQFF

V: TRBV30
size: few
J: TRBJ1-2
CDR3: CAWSVRGSVSGYTF

V: TRBV19
size: .
J: TRBJ1-2
CDR3: CASSSHSDRAVDGYTF

V: TRBV10-1
size: .
J: TRBJ1-1
CDR3: CASSDLVQGAAFF

V: TRBV9
size: .
J: TRBJ2-7
CDR3: CASSVGGSGEQYF

V: TRBV13
size: few
J: TRBJ2-6
CDR3: CASSLAGQGADGANVLTF

V: TRBV12-5
size: few
J: TRBJ1-5
CDR3: CASGGGLSLSNQPQHF

V: TRBV3-1/TRBV3-2
size: .
J: TRBJ1-2
CDR3: CASSQDRATGGFTYGYTF

V: TRBV4-1
size: few
J: TRBJ2-1
CDR3: CASSPGLAVYNEQFF

V: TRBV28
size: .
J: TRBJ2-4
CDR3: CASNPSGSGNIQYF

V: TRBV5-6
size: .
J: TRBJ1-5
CDR3: CASSLGTRVQPQHF

V: TRBV19
size: .
J: TRBJ2-2
CDR3: CASSTNRVWLFF

V: TRBV19
size: .
J: TRBJ1-5
CDR3: CASGRDRNQPQHF

V: TRBV14
size: .
J: TRBJ1-1
CDR3: CASSQAVAGGSRAFF

V: TRBV9
size: .
J: TRBJ2-3
CDR3: CASSVEASGTDTQYF

V: TRBV3-1/TRBV3-2
size: .
J: TRBJ2-5
CDR3: CASSQDLASGGETQYF

V: TRBV19
size: .
J: TRBJ1-5
CDR3: CASSSDGGGNQPQHF

V: TRBV10-1
size: .
J: TRBJ1-4
CDR3: CASSESAGSAEKLFF

V: TRBV10-1
size: .
J: TRBJ1-3
CDR3: CASRVRGSGNTIYF

V: TRBV19
size: .
J: TRBJ2-3
CDR3: CASSNQRGGSDTQYF

V: TRBV27
size: .
J: TRBJ2-7
CDR3: CASRLGTGFSYEQYF

V: TRBV5-1
size: .
J: TRBJ1-4
CDR3: CASSRQGSEKLFF

V: TRBV29-1
size: .
J: TRBJ2-7
CDR3: CSVQQRRGYEQYF

V: TRBV3-1/TRBV3-2
size: .
J: TRBJ2-2
CDR3: CASTIPGNTGELFF

V: TRBV6-1
size: .
J: TRBJ2-3
CDR3: CASSEGTGTGAPDTQYF

V: TRBV5-1
size: .
J: TRBJ2-7
CDR3: CASSLEGTGGLEQYF

V: TRBV10-3
size: few
J: TRBJ2-2
CDR3: CAIKGQNTGELFF

V: TRBV12-5
size: .
J: TRBJ2-3
CDR3: CASGPDSVRPDTQYF

V: TRBV2
size: once
J: TRBJ1-2
CDR3: CASSVTSGYTF

V: TRBV7-2
size: .
J: TRBJ2-3
CDR3: CASSLRGPSTDTQYF

V: TRBV14
size: .
J: TRBJ1-1
CDR3: CASSQDWTTEAFF

V: TRBV3-1/TRBV3-2
size: .
J: TRBJ2-3
CDR3: CASSQPPGDTQYF

V: TRBV7-9
size: .
J: TRBJ2-5
CDR3: CASSLAQGGVETQYF

V: TRBV28
size: .
J: TRBJ2-3
CDR3: CASRATQVRTDTQYF

V: TRBV3-1/TRBV3-2
size: few
J: TRBJ1-2
CDR3: CASSYRDTTGRGYTF

V: TRBV28
size: .
J: TRBJ2-1
CDR3: CASSSEGGENYNEQFF

V: TRBV10-3
size: .
J: TRBJ2-7
CDR3: CAISESGGSYEQYF

V: TRBV5-6
size: .
J: TRBJ2-3
CDR3: CASSLGLAGADTQYF

V: TRBV5-1
size: .
J: TRBJ2-1
CDR3: CASSSRTSGPRAYNEQFF

V: TRBV7-2
size: .
J: TRBJ2-7
CDR3: CASSLTGSHYEQYF

V: TRBV9
size: .
J: TRBJ2-3
CDR3: CASSGGTGGFAGLTDTQYF

V: TRBV6-6
size: .
J: TRBJ1-5
CDR3: CASTPRTGNSNQPQHF

V: TRBV9
size: .
J: TRBJ2-4
CDR3: CASSTGTGQNIQYF

V: TRBV29-1
size: once
J: TRBJ1-1
CDR3: CSVKGQGMNTEAFF

V: TRBV5-4
size: .
J: TRBJ1-5
CDR3: CASSLGGAGYSNQPQHF

V: TRBV10-2
size: .
J: TRBJ2-7
CDR3: CASSGSGLAGRSEQYF

V: TRBV18
size: .
J: TRBJ1-2
CDR3: CASSRDRVHGYTF

V: TRBV7-2
size: .
J: TRBJ2-5
CDR3: CASSLGGASGMTRAQYF

V: TRBV27
size: .
J: TRBJ2-7
CDR3: CASSSLSYEQYF